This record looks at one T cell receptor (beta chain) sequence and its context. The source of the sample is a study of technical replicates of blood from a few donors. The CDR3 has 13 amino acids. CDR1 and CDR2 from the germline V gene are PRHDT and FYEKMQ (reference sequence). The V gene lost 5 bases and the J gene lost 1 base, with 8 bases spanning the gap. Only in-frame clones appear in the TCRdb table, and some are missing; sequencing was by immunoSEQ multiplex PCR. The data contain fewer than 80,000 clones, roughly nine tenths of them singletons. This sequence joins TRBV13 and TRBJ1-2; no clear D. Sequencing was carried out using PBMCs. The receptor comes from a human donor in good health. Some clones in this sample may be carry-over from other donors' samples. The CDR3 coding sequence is TGTGCCAGCAGCGTCCGGGGTAACTATGGCTACACCTTC. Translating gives CASSVRGNYGYTF.